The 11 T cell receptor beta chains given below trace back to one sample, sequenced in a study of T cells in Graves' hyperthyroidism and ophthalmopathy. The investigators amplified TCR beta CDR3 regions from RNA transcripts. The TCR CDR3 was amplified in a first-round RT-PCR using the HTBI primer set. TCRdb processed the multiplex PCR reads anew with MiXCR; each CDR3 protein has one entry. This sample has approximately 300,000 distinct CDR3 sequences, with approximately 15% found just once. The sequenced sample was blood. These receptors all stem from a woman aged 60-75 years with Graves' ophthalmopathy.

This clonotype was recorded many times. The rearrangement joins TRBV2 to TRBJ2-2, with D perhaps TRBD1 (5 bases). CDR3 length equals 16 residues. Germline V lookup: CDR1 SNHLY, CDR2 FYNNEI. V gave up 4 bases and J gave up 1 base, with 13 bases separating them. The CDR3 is CASSARAAVNTGELFF. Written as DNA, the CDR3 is TGTGCCAGCAGTGCCAGGGCGGCGGTGAACACCGGGGAGCTGTTTTTT.

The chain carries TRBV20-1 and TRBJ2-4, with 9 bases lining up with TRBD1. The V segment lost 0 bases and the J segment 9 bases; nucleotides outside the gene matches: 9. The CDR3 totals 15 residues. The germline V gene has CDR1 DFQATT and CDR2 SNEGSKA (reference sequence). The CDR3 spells CSARDGQGKGGIQYF. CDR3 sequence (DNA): TGCAGTGCTAGAGATGGACAGGGGAAGGGAGGCATTCAGTACTTC.

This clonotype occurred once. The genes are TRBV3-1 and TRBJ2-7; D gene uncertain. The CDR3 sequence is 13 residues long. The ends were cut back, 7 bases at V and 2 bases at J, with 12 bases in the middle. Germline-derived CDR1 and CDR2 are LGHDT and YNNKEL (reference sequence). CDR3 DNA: TGTGCCAGCAAAGGTCGGCAGACCTACGAGCAGTACTTC. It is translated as CASKGRQTYEQYF.

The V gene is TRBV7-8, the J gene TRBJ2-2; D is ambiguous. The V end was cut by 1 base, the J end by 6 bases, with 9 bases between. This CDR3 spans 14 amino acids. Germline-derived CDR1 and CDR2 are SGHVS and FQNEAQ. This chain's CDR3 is CASSLGVGAGELFF. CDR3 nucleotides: TGTGCCAGCAGCTTAGGGGTCGGTGCCGGGGAGCTGTTTTTT. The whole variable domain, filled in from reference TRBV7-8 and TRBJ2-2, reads GAGVSQSPRYKVAKRGQDVALRCDPISGHVSLFWYQQALGQGPEFLTYFQNEAQLDKSGLPSDRFFAERPEGSVSTLKIQRTQQEDSAVYLCASSLGVGAGELFFGEGSRLTVL.

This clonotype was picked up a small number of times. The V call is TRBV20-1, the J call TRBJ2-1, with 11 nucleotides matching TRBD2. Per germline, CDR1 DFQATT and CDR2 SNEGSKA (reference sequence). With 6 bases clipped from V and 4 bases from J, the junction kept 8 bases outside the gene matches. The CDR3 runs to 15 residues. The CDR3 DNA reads TGCAGTGCCCCTACACTAGCGGGAGAGTACAATGAGCAGTTCTTC. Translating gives CSAPTLAGEYNEQFF.

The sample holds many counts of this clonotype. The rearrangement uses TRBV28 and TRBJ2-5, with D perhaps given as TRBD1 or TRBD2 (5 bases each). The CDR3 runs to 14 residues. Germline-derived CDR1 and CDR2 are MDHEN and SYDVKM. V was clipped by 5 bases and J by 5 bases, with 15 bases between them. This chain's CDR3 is CASSLVGEGETQYF. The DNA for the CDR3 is TGTGCCAGCAGTCTGGTGGGAGAGGGGGAGACCCAGTACTTC.

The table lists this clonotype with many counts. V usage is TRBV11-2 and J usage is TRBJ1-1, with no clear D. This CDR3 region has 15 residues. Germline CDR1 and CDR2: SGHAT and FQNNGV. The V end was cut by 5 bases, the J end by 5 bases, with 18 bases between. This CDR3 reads CASSRGWGSRTEAFF. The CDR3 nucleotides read TGTGCCAGCAGCCGAGGGTGGGGAAGCCGTACTGAAGCTTTCTTT.

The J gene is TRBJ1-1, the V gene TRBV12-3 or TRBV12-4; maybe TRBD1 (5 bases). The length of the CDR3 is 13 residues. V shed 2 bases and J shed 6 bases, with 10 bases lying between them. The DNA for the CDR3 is TGTGCCAGCAGTTTATTCCGACAGCCTGAAGCTTTCTTT. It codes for CASSLFRQPEAFF.

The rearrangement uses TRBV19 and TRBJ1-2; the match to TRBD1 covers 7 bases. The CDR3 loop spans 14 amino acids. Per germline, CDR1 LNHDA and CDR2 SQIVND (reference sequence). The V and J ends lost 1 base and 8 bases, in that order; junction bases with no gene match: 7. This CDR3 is CASSIGRTGSGYTF. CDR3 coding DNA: TGTGCCAGTAGTATAGGTAGGACAGGAAGCGGCTACACCTTC. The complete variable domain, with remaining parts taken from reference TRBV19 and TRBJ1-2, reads DGGITQSPKYLFRKEGQNVTLSCEQNLNHDAMYWYRQDPGQGLRLIYYSQIVNDFQKGDIAEGYSVSREKKESFPLTVTSAQKNPTAFYLCASSIGRTGSGYTFGSGTRLTVV.

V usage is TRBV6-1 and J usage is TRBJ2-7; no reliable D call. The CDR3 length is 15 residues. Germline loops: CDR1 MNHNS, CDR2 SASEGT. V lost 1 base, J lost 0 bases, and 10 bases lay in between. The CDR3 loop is CASSEVNVGSYEQYF. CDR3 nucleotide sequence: TGTGCCAGCAGTGAAGTAAACGTCGGCTCCTACGAGCAGTACTTC.

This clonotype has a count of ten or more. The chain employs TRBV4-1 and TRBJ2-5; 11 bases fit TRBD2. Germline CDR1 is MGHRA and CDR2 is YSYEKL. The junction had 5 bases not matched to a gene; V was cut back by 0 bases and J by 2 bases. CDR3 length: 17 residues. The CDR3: CASSQDLASGRQETQYF. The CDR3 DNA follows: TGCGCCAGCAGCCAAGATTTGGCTAGCGGGAGGCAAGAGACCCAGTACTTC.